Presented here are 15 T cell receptor beta chains from one specimen sequenced in a study of blood T cells in healthy people across ages. The second PCR ran roughly 7 to 11 cycles with a sample-barcoded 5' primer and J-beta primers. TCRdb reanalysed the 5' RACE reads using MiXCR and keeps one entry per CDR3 protein. Altogether 1.2 million to 1.5 million distinct CDR3 sequences are present, around 39% being singletons, with the ten largest covering around 8%. The sequencing sample was made of blood. The receptors stem from a woman between 18 and 30 years old in good health.

The genes are TRBV11-2 and TRBJ2-4, with D perhaps TRBD2 (5 bases). From germline, CDR1 is SGHAT and CDR2 FQNNGV. This CDR3 comprises 15 residues. Trimming cost V 6 bases and J 0 bases, with 12 bases left between them. DNA of the CDR3: TGTGCCAGCAGTCGGGGTTTGGGAGCCAAAAACATTCAGTACTTC. Translating it yields CASSRGLGAKNIQYF.

Turning to this clonotype: A read error is the likely source, as a far larger clone sits one nucleotide away. This sequence joins TRBV7-2 and TRBJ2-1; D gene unclear. The germline gives CDR1 SGHTA, CDR2 FQGNSA. The CDR3 has 13 residues. The CDR3, as DNA: TGTGCCAGCAGCTTGAGCTCCTACAATGACCAGTTCTTC. This gives the protein CASSLSSYNDQFF.

The V and J genes are TRBV2 and TRBJ1-6; 9 positions match TRBD1. Germline V lookup: CDR1 SNHLY, CDR2 FYNNEI. V shed 7 bases and J 9 bases; nucleotides not matched to a gene: 7. This CDR3 contains 14 residues. Written as DNA, the CDR3 is TGTGCCAGCACCGGACAGGGGAAGGCTTCACCCCTCCACTTT. Encoded protein: CASTGQGKASPLHF.

The CDR3 bases are TGTGCCATCAGGGAGGGCAGCAAGAGAGAGACCCAGTACTTC. Protein: CAIREGSKRETQYF. V is TRBV10-3 and J is TRBJ2-5; perhaps TRBD2 as D (6 bases). The CDR3 has 14 amino acids. Germline V gene lookup returns CDR1 ENHRY and CDR2 SYGVKD. Trimming stripped 6 bases from V and 4 bases from J, with 15 bases between.

The V call is TRBV6-1, the J call TRBJ2-7; the D call may be TRBD1 or TRBD2 (5 bases each). V dropped 0 bases and J dropped 9 bases, with 15 bases sitting between them. The CDR3 sequence is 14 residues long. Germline V lookup: CDR1 MNHNS, CDR2 SASEGT. Here the CDR3 reads CASSEAGDMLGQYF. The CDR3 DNA sequence: TGTGCCAGCAGTGAAGCGGGGGATATGCTGGGGCAGTACTTC.

V gene TRBV6-1 combines with J gene TRBJ2-7; maybe TRBD1 (6 bases). This CDR3 is built from 16 residues. Per germline, CDR1 MNHNS and CDR2 SASEGT. V lost 2 bases, J lost 3 bases, and 17 bases lay in between. The CDR3 nucleotides read TGTGCCAGCAGTGAATTGGCCCAGGGGTCAAACTACGAGCAGTACTTC. Translated: CASSELAQGSNYEQYF.

This clonotype occurred a few times. The chain combines TRBV29-1 with TRBJ1-2, with 9 bases lining up with TRBD1. Germline-derived CDR1 and CDR2 are SQVTM and ANQGSEA. This CDR3 comprises 13 residues. V shed 1 base and J 9 bases; nucleotides not matched to a gene: 6. In DNA, the CDR3 is TGCAGCGTTGAAGGGGACAGGGCGCTACGCTACACCTTC. As protein: CSVEGDRALRYTF.

The rearrangement uses TRBV12-3 or TRBV12-4 and TRBJ2-5; D ambiguous. This CDR3 is 12 amino acids long. Between the trimmed V and J ends, which lost 2 bases and 11 bases, there was a span of 12 bases. CDR3 nucleotide sequence: TGTGCCAGCAGTTTAAGATGGGGTCAGCAGTACTTC. Protein: CASSLRWGQQYF.

As concerns this clonotype: An end of the junction does not agree with germline; a read error may underlie this. The chain has TRBV7-7 and TRBJ2-4, with D possibly matching TRBD2 (6 bases). This CDR3 has 14 residues. Per germline, CDR1 SSHAT and CDR2 FNYEAQ (reference sequence). The CDR3 loop reads CASSLASDRESQYF. CDR3 sequence (DNA): TGTGCTAGCAGCTTAGCGTCCGACCGGGAGAGCCAGTACTTC. The variable domain in full, completed from reference TRBV7-7 and TRBJ2-4, reads GAGVSQSPRYKVTKRGQDVTLRCDPISSHATLYWYQQALGQGPEFLTYFNYEAQPDKSGLPSDRFSAERPEGSISTLTIQRTEQRDSAMYRCASSLASDRESQYFGAGTRLSVL.

The CDR3 protein is CASSPSFQLNTEAFF. CDR3 nucleotides: TGCGCCAGCAGCCCATCTTTTCAGCTGAACACTGAAGCTTTCTTT. V is TRBV4-1 and J is TRBJ1-1; D is unclear. V lost 4 bases and J 0 bases, leaving 12 bases between the germline ends. The CDR3 is 15 amino acids. Germline lookup yields CDR1 MGHRA and CDR2 YSYEKL.

This clonotype was seen only a few times. The genes are TRBV6-2 or TRBV6-3 and TRBJ1-1; maybe TRBD1 (5 bases). CDR3 size: 12 residues. Trimming cost V 8 bases and J 3 bases, with 10 bases left between them. Germline values: CDR1 MNHEY, CDR2 SVGEGT. CDR3 sequence (DNA): TGTGCCAGCGACAGCGCTCACACTGAAGCTTTCTTT. The encoded protein is CASDSAHTEAFF.

The chain combines TRBV12-3 or TRBV12-4 with TRBJ2-2; D is undetermined. This CDR3 contains 15 residues. The V and J ends lost 1 base and 2 bases respectively, with 8 bases between them. CDR3 region: CASSLGSRNTGELFF. CDR3 nucleotides: TGTGCCAGCAGTTTAGGTTCACGAAACACCGGGGAGCTGTTTTTT.

The chain links TRBV12-3 or TRBV12-4 to TRBJ2-3; 7 nucleotides align to TRBD2. Trimming took 6 bases from V and 0 from J; bases not matched to a gene: 15. The CDR3 has 18 amino acids. The chain's CDR3 is CASSHFSGGRASTDTQYF. CDR3 nucleotide sequence: TGTGCCAGCAGCCATTTTTCGGGGGGACGTGCTAGCACAGATACGCAGTATTTT.

The rearrangement uses TRBV14 and TRBJ1-1, with D perhaps matching TRBD1 (6 bases). V lost 3 bases and J lost 11, with 19 bases in between. CDR3 length: 14 residues. Germline V gene sequence: CDR1 SGHDN, CDR2 FVKESK. The CDR3 protein is CASSHRGGGLGAFF. In DNA, the CDR3 is TGTGCCAGCAGCCACAGAGGGGGGGGACTCGGTGCTTTCTTT.

This clonotype was seen more than once but under ten times. The rearrangement links TRBV6-5 to TRBJ2-3; 12 bases fit TRBD2. CDR3 length: 18 amino acids. Germline-derived CDR1 and CDR2 are MNHEY and SVGAGI. V shed 0 bases, J shed 1 base, and the junction held 5 bases outside the gene matches. CDR3 sequence: CASSYSFLAGGRTDTQYF. The CDR3 nucleotides read TGTGCCAGCAGTTACTCGTTCCTAGCGGGAGGGCGCACAGATACGCAGTATTTT.